The 6 T cell receptor beta chains given below trace back to one sample, sequenced in a study of cytomegalovirus exposure and HLA in healthy donors. PCR employed 60 Vbeta and 13 Jbeta primers. Produced via immunoSEQ multiplex PCR; TCRdb's table is partial and in-frame only. This sample contains tens of thousands of clones. Sequenced material: PBMCs. The receptors come from a man aged 50-60 years in good health and CMV-seropositive.

The chain combines TRBV11-3 with TRBJ2-2, with D uncertain. This CDR3 is 15 amino acids long. V was pared by 3 bases and J by 0 bases, with 8 bases between. The germline V gene encodes CDR1 SGHNT and CDR2 YENEEA. This chain's CDR3 is CASSFPVSNTGELFF. In nucleotides, the CDR3 is TGTGCCAGCAGCTTCCCAGTCTCGAACACCGGGGAGCTGTTTTTT.

The chain links TRBV5-1 to TRBJ1-2, with no clear D. V was shortened by 4 bases and J by 4 bases, with 8 bases between the two germline ends. Germline assignment: CDR1 SGHRS and CDR2 YFSETQ. The CDR3 covers 12 residues. CDR3 sequence reads: CASSGQIYGYTF. Here the CDR3 DNA reads TGCGCCAGCAGCGGTCAGATCTATGGCTACACCTTC.

The chain employs TRBV10-3 and TRBJ1-5; 7 nucleotides align to TRBD1. Trimming removed 0 bases from V and 1 base from J; junction bases left unmatched: 3. Germline V lookup: CDR1 ENHRY, CDR2 SYGVKD. The CDR3 is 16 residues long. CDR3 DNA: TGTGCCATCAGTGAGTCGTTACAGGGGAGCAATCAGCCCCAGCATTTT. Translating it yields CAISESLQGSNQPQHF.

The chain links TRBV29-1 to TRBJ1-2; a weak D match, TRBD1 (6 bases). V was trimmed by 3 bases and J by 1 base, leaving 9 bases between them. Germline CDR1 and CDR2: SQVTM and ANQGSEA. The CDR3 is made up of 13 amino acids. DNA of the CDR3: TGCAGCGTTGAGGACAGAGTTAACTATGGCTACACCTTC. The encoded protein is CSVEDRVNYGYTF.

This chain connects TRBV18 to TRBJ2-2, with TRBD2 identical over 10 bases. Germline V gene sequence: CDR1 KGHSH, CDR2 LQKENI. This CDR3 contains 18 residues. Unmatched junction bases numbered 13, after V lost 3 bases and J lost 6 bases. The CDR3 loop reads CASSPRAGLAEQAGELFF. The CDR3 DNA reads as TGTGCCAGCTCACCGAGGGCAGGACTAGCGGAGCAGGCCGGGGAGCTGTTTTTT.

The gene calls are TRBV4-2 and TRBJ2-7; 7 bases map to TRBD1. The germline V gene has CDR1 LGHNA and CDR2 YNFKEQ. CDR3 size: 16 residues. After removal of 2 bases from V and 2 bases from J, the junction contained 9 bases not matched to a gene. The CDR3 DNA is TGTGCCAGCAGCCAACTCCGGGACAGCAACACCTACGAGCAGTACTTC. It is translated as CASSQLRDSNTYEQYF.